Each of the 11 T cell receptor beta chains below was sequenced from the same sample in a study of blood T cell repertoires in COVID-19. Produced via immunoSEQ multiplex PCR; TCRdb's table is partial and in-frame only. Altogether approximately 300,000 clones are present, approximately 81% being singletons, with the ten largest covering under 2%. Sample: PBMCs or T cells enriched from blood (not recorded which). These receptors came from a woman in her 30s who had been exposed to COVID-19.

CDR3 DNA sequence: TGCGCCAGCAGCCATCCGGGGAAAACTAATGAAAAACTGTTTTTT. Translated: CASSHPGKTNEKLFF. This chain joins TRBV4-1 and TRBJ1-4; D is undetermined. Germline assignment: CDR1 MGHRA and CDR2 YSYEKL. V was cut by 3 bases and J by 1 base, with 9 bases left in between. The CDR3 extends over 15 amino acids.

About this clone itself: A far larger clone lies a single base away; this is likely a read error. The chain joins TRBV3-1 (or the pseudogene TRBV3-2) to TRBJ2-5; D is perhaps TRBD2 (5 bases). CDR1 is LGHDT and CDR2 is YNNKEL in the germline V gene (reference sequence). The length of the CDR3 is 11 residues. The V end lost 6 bases, the J end lost 5 bases, and 7 bases lay between the germline ends. This CDR3 is CASSERETQYF. The CDR3 DNA reads TGTGCCAGCAGTGAGCGGGAGACCCAGTACTTC.

The chain is built from TRBV3-1 (or the pseudogene TRBV3-2) and TRBJ1-6; D ambiguous. The V gene lost 2 bases and the J gene lost 10 bases, with 9 bases spanning the gap. The germline gives CDR1 LGHDT, CDR2 YNNKEL (reference sequence). This CDR3 spans 13 amino acids. For the CDR3, the DNA is TGTGCCAGCAGCCAATTGGAGCGGTCACCCCTCCACTTT. It codes for CASSQLERSPLHF.

V and J are TRBV30 and TRBJ1-6; 8 bases are shared with TRBD1. The CDR3 length is 16 residues. The V gene end was trimmed by 2 bases and the J gene end by 5 bases; junction bases not matched to a gene: 8. Germline CDR1 and CDR2: GTSNPN and SVGIG (reference sequence). CDR3: CAWSFDDRGHNSPLHF. Here the CDR3 DNA reads TGTGCCTGGAGTTTTGATGACAGGGGTCATAATTCACCCCTCCACTTT.

This clone came up a few times. CDR3 nucleotides: TGTGCCAGCAGGTCCAGGTCGGGGAATTCACCCCTCCACTTT. This encodes CASRSRSGNSPLHF. V gene TRBV6-5 combines with J gene TRBJ1-6; no firm D call. V lost 6 bases and J lost 7, with 13 bases in between. There are 14 residues in the CDR3. In germline, CDR1 is MNHEY, CDR2 SVGAGI.

The sample holds one count of this clone. The chain couples TRBV7-6 to TRBJ1-5, with TRBD1 matching 10 bases. This CDR3 region has 16 residues. The V gene end was trimmed by 5 bases and the J gene end by 7 bases; junction bases not matched to a gene: 11. Per germline, CDR1 SGHVS and CDR2 FNYEAQ. In nucleotides, the CDR3 is TGTGCCAGCAGCCTTACTACCGGGACAGGGGAACAGCCCCAGCATTTT. Its protein product is CASSLTTGTGEQPQHF.

The V call is TRBV27, the J call TRBJ2-1; 14 positions agree with TRBD2. CDR1 and CDR2 (germline): MNHEY, SMNVEV (reference sequence). The CDR3 is 17 amino acids. J gave up 5 bases and V 5 bases, and 8 bases lay outside the gene matches. The CDR3 DNA follows: TGTGCCAGCAGTCCAAGGACTAGCGGGAGGAATAACAATGAGCAGTTCTTC. Its protein product is CASSPRTSGRNNNEQFF.

The gene calls are TRBV2 and TRBJ2-7, with TRBD2 identical over 12 bases. Per the germline V gene, CDR1 is SNHLY and CDR2 is FYNNEI. The ends lost 6 bases at V and 2 bases at J; junction bases unmatched: 5. The CDR3 spans 15 residues. The CDR3 sequence: CASSAGLAGTYEQYF. DNA of the CDR3: TGTGCCAGCAGCGCAGGACTAGCGGGGACCTACGAGCAGTACTTC.

The genes are TRBV30 and TRBJ1-5, with a tentative D call TRBD1 (6 bases). CDR1 and CDR2 from the germline V gene are GTSNPN and SVGIG (reference sequence). Trimming took off 4 bases at V and 1 base at J, with 14 bases between the two ends. The CDR3 is 15 residues long. CDR3 nucleotide sequence: TGTGCCTGGACATTGGGAGGGGGAAGCAATCAGCCCCAGCATTTT. This encodes CAWTLGGGSNQPQHF.

This clone has just one count. The V and J genes are TRBV19 and TRBJ2-7; 7 nucleotides line up with TRBD1. The CDR3 is 14 amino acids. V shed 6 bases and J 1 base; nucleotides not matched to a gene: 6. In germline, CDR1 is LNHDA, CDR2 SQIVND (reference sequence). The CDR3 nucleotides read TGTGCCAGTAGCCCGACAGGGCGTTCCTACGAGCAGTACTTC. Encoded protein: CASSPTGRSYEQYF.

The V call is TRBV19, the J call TRBJ1-2, with no clear D. V dropped 3 bases and J dropped 7 bases, with 9 bases sitting between them. This CDR3 contains 12 residues. Germline lookup yields CDR1 LNHDA and CDR2 SQIVND (reference sequence). The CDR3 DNA reads TGTGCCAGTAGTATGGAGGGCTCTGGCTACACCTTC. This translates into CASSMEGSGYTF.